This record covers a single TCR beta chain. By how much of the sample it makes up, this clonotype is medium-sized (0.01 to 0.1%). Its antigen is currently not known. No base quality values were provided; no much bigger clone lies one nucleotide off. This entry comes from a study of prognosis after radiotherapy for stage I lung cancer (dated by TCRdb to about 2021). With regard to the full study: Around 19 stage I NSCLC patients were enrolled in Nanjing, China, between early 2018 and January 2019. Some 11 patients had adenocarcinoma and about 7 had squamous cell carcinoma as the tumor histology. Distant metastases were developed by four of the 19 patients after SBRT, at a median of around seven months, whereas no significant progression was observed in the other 15 patients. Every patient was regarded as medically inoperable, because of comorbidities in about a dozen cases and refusal of surgery in six to eight cases. SBRT was given in 3 to 5 fractions with a biologically effective dose of at least 100 Gy, using image-guided IMRT or VMAT. Peripheral blood TCR beta repertoires were profiled in stage I NSCLC patients before and after stereotactic body radiotherapy, and the study then linked these repertoires to distant failure. The cohort included about a dozen men and several women, with a median age of approximately 74 years and a range of roughly 53 to 90 years. A total of 40 or so blood samples from around 19 patients were sequenced, with one sample obtained before and one obtained after SBRT for each patient. Fourteen patients had newly diagnosed primary stage I lung tumors, and a few had oligometastatic NSCLC after surgical resection of the primary tumor. SBRT was not combined with any concurrent therapy in any patient.

The cysteine opens and the phenylalanine closes a CDR3 of 14 amino acids. Solely the CDR3 DNA is kept, with 42 bases framed from the first base. Taken from the germline V gene, the CDR1 and CDR2 loops are SNHLY and FYNNEI. Trimming costs V 2 bases and J 2 bases, and their ends lie 7 bases apart. On the study overall, not on this receptor specifically: Limitations of the study included a small cohort and short follow-up, and the study findings need independent validation. Unique TCR clone counts fell after SBRT (median 10,088 before versus several thousand after; Wilcoxon paired P=0.011). No determination of tumor specificity was made for expanded TCR clones. None of the reported P values were adjusted for multiple comparisons. Differences in TRBV and TRBJ usage frequencies by metastasis status were reportedly observed in two V genes at baseline and in 10 or so V and two J genes after SBRT. Post-SBRT Shannon entropy and its change from baseline were lower in patients who developed distant metastases; baseline Shannon entropy was not associated with metastases.

Two rounds of multiplex PCR were used to amplify the TCR beta CDR3 region from genomic DNA. The first PCR round used primers specific to each TRBV and TRBJ gene, with sequences filed in Chinese patent CN105087789A. The second PCR round used universal primers. The Roche High Pure PCR Template Preparation Kit was used to extract genomic DNA from frozen PBMCs. Paired-end sequencing with 151 bp reads was performed on the libraries using an Illumina HiSeq 3000. The authors' pipeline ran thus. CutAdapt was used to remove raw reads lacking the multiplex PCR primer sequences. Using PEAR, the high-quality paired reads were merged into contigs. TRB V, D and J gene segments were assigned to each contig with MiXCR by alignment to reference sequences. CDR3 sequences were clustered by base quality and sequence similarity to remove sequencing errors. Diversity was calculated as Shannon entropy divided by the natural log of the number of productive TCR sequences. Clonality was defined as one minus Shannon entropy divided by the natural log of the number of unique clonotypes. The Youden index of ROC curves was used to select progression-free survival cut-offs for repertoire metrics, and analyses were performed in R 3.5.3. The raw public data were reprocessed by TCRdb itself: fastp quality trimming at Q25, MiXCR clonotype calling, in-frame beta chains only. Rows are unified per CDR3 protein, each entry keeping the most common DNA and genes. What appears here as the V and J calls and clone size reflects TCRdb's work, not the paper's. The sample table records about 20,000 distinct CDR3 sequences; about 40% of these occur just once. The top ten constitute around 42% of the sample.

No patient had a history of other malignancies or prior chemotherapy or radiotherapy, and all had node-negative disease on CT and PET/CT. At each of the two time points, about 6 milliliters of peripheral venous blood were collected into EDTA tubes. Ficoll-Paque Plus density-gradient centrifugation was used to isolate PBMCs. Right after collection, samples were placed at -80 degrees C and kept there until analysis. Recombination linked TRBV2 to TRBJ1-3; a tentative D match to TRBD1 spans 5 bases. This receptor was taken from a donor over 45 with non-small cell lung cancer. Material: PBMCs, obtained before or after stereotactic body radiation therapy (not recorded which). The CDR3 region: CASSEPRAGNTIYF. Read as DNA, the sequence is TGTGCCAGCAGTGAACCCAGGGCTGGAAACACCATATATTTT.